A single sample gave rise to the 2 T cell receptor beta chains below, sequenced in a study of response to subunit inactivated influenza vaccine. A single record per CDR3 protein comes from TCRdb applying MiXCR to the RT-PCR reads. Here the sample spans 650,000 to 800,000 distinct CDR3 sequences, 14% being singletons. The sample here was PBMCs from blood, taken 14 to 15 days before vaccination. The receptors shown here come from a middle-aged man who received an inactivated influenza vaccine.

CDR3 sequence reads: CSAKTQGSDYNSPLHF. The CDR3, as DNA: TGCAGTGCTAAAACTCAGGGCTCTGACTATAATTCACCCCTCCACTTT. The rearrangement joins TRBV20-1 to TRBJ1-6, with D perhaps TRBD1 (5 bases). The germline CDR1 and CDR2 sequences are DFQATT and SNEGSKA (reference sequence). The V gene lost 4 bases and the J gene lost 3 bases, with 16 bases spanning the gap. This CDR3 is built from 16 residues.

The rearrangement links TRBV7-9 to TRBJ2-1; 7 bases line up with TRBD1. This CDR3 is built from 15 residues. V shed 3 bases and J 10 bases; nucleotides not matched to a gene: 12. In germline, CDR1 is SEHNR, CDR2 FQNEAQ (reference sequence). In DNA, the CDR3 is TGTGCCAGCAGCTTTTCAGATCAAGGGGGCGTGGAGCAGTTCTTC. It codes for CASSFSDQGGVEQFF.